This TCR beta chain was obtained from a study of regulatory T cells in long-lasting Graves disease. iRepertoire HTBI primers and Arm-PCR of CDR3 regions built TCR beta libraries. TCRdb redid the calling of the multiplex PCR reads with MiXCR, one entry per CDR3 protein. Counted here are about 470,000 distinct CDR3 sequences, about a fifth occurring once; the ten biggest clones make up around 7%. This clonotype was observed once. Germline V gives CDR1 LNHDA, CDR2 SQIVND (reference sequence). The V end was cut by 3 bases, the J end by 7 bases, with 13 bases between. The CDR3 sequence is 14 residues long. Time point given: persistent/refractory GD, antithyroid drugs over 5 years with positive TRAb. After RNA was extracted from PBMCs, the TCR library was made from it.

The sequence derives from a female donor with Graves disease. The chain carries TRBV19 and TRBJ1-5; no reliable D call. The specimen comprised peripheral blood mononuclear cells (PBMCs), sampled when the disease was refractory, from a patient treated with antithyroid drugs. CDR3 sequence reads: CASSIGGPGQPQHF. In DNA, the CDR3 is TGTGCCAGTAGTATTGGAGGTCCTGGCCAGCCCCAGCATTTT. The full variable domain, rest sourced from reference TRBV19 and TRBJ1-5, is DGGITQSPKYLFRKEGQNVTLSCEQNLNHDAMYWYRQDPGQGLRLIYYSQIVNDFQKGDIAEGYSVSREKKESFPLTVTSAQKNPTAFYLCASSIGGPGQPQHFGDGTRLSIL.